The rows below give T cell receptor beta chains drawn from one sample of a study of blood T cell repertoires in COVID-19. The table came from immunoSEQ multiplex PCR; TCRdb's copy has only in-frame clones and leaves some out. Of about 260,000 clones detected, about 88% appear once; the ten largest clones hold approximately 10%. Sequencing was done on a sample of peripheral blood. The receptor set was obtained from a woman aged 25-40 years with COVID-19, enrolled during active disease. CDR3s include the opening cysteine and the closing phenylalanine or tryptophan. Each record gives: clone size, CDR3 length, V gene, D gene, J gene, CDR3 protein, CDR3 DNA. The D gene is left open where the match is weak. Size values are once, few and many counts, or a class for expanded clones, and some rows have none.

.	15	TRBV5-1	.	TRBJ2-3	CASSSSGGITDTQYF	TGCGCCAGCAGCAGCAGTGGCGGTATCACAGATACGCAGTATTTT
.	15	TRBV19	TRBD1	TRBJ2-7	CASRSYGQGNYEQYF	TGTGCCAGTAGATCATACGGACAGGGAAACTACGAGCAGTACTTC
.	15	TRBV4-1	.	TRBJ1-5	CASSHPGGGNQPQHF	TGCGCCAGCAGCCATCCGGGGGGAGGCAATCAGCCCCAGCATTTT
.	14	TRBV27	.	TRBJ2-3	CASSWSGSTDTQYF	TGTGCCAGCAGTTGGTCGGGAAGCACAGATACGCAGTATTTT
.	19	TRBV5-1	TRBD1	TRBJ2-4	CASSLPIIPDREAKNIQYF	TGCGCCAGCAGCTTGCCTATCATCCCGGACAGGGAGGCCAAAAACATTCAGTACTTC
.	15	TRBV28	.	TRBJ1-1	CASSLSLRGGTEAFF	TGTGCCAGCAGTTTAAGTCTTAGAGGGGGCACTGAAGCTTTCTTT
.	12	TRBV6-5	.	TRBJ2-7	CASGGTGYEQYF	TGTGCCAGCGGCGGGACCGGGTACGAGCAGTACTTC
.	13	TRBV7-8	.	TRBJ1-1	CASSSRQAAEAFF	TGTGCCAGCAGCTCCCGACAGGCCGCTGAAGCTTTCTTT
.	17	TRBV10-2	TRBD1	TRBJ2-1	CASSEGDRGPGYNEQFF	TGCGCCAGCAGTGAGGGGGACAGGGGGCCTGGCTACAATGAGCAGTTCTTC
.	13	TRBV11-3	.	TRBJ1-1	CASSSNTNTEAFF	TGTGCCAGCAGCTCCAATACTAACACTGAAGCTTTCTTT
.	15	TRBV5-1	.	TRBJ1-1	CASSLGQGRGTEAFF	TGCGCCAGCAGCTTGGGTCAGGGAAGGGGCACTGAAGCTTTCTTT
.	16	TRBV7-2	TRBD2	TRBJ2-7	CASSLVLAGGPYEQYF	TGTGCCAGCAGCTTAGTACTAGCGGGAGGGCCCTACGAGCAGTACTTC
.	12	TRBV7-8	.	TRBJ2-7	CASSLQGDEQYF	TGTGCCAGCAGCCTCCAAGGGGACGAGCAGTACTTC
.	14	TRBV28	.	TRBJ1-1	CASRANALNTEAFF	TGTGCCAGCAGGGCCAATGCCCTGAACACTGAAGCTTTCTTT
.	15	TRBV27	.	TRBJ1-1	CASSLGAGVNTEAFF	TGTGCCAGCAGTTTGGGGGCGGGAGTGAACACTGAAGCTTTCTTT
.	14	TRBV5-6	TRBD2	TRBJ2-7	CASSQGLALYEQYF	TGTGCCAGCAGCCAGGGACTAGCTCTCTACGAGCAGTACTTC
few	14	TRBV4-1	TRBD2	TRBJ2-1	CASTPAGYYNEQFF	TGCGCCAGCACCCCAGCGGGATACTACAATGAGCAGTTCTTC
.	15	TRBV5-1	TRBD1	TRBJ2-1	CASSSLGTGAIEQFF	TGCGCCAGCAGTAGCCTTGGGACAGGGGCCATTGAGCAGTTCTTC
.	14	TRBV5-1	.	TRBJ2-3	CASAIAENTDTQYF	TGCGCCAGCGCGATAGCGGAAAACACAGATACGCAGTATTTT
.	17	TRBV28	.	TRBJ2-2	CASSMDLRDTLMVKLFF	TGTGCCAGCAGTATGGACCTCCGGGACACTCTGATGGTGAAGCTGTTTTTT
.	13	TRBV3-1/TRBV3-2	.	TRBJ1-2	CASSHLQGDGYTF	TGTGCCAGCAGCCATTTACAGGGCGATGGCTACACCTTC
.	15	TRBV6-6	TRBD1	TRBJ1-5	CASSIQGQGNKPQHF	TGTGCCAGCAGCATACAGGGGCAGGGTAACAAGCCCCAGCATTTT
.	13	TRBV6-5	TRBD1	TRBJ1-2	CASKRAGTGFDTF	TGTGCCAGCAAACGCGCCGGGACAGGGTTCGACACCTTC
.	12	TRBV29-1	TRBD2	TRBJ2-5	CSVVAGEETQYF	TGCAGCGTTGTAGCGGGAGAAGAGACCCAGTACTTC
.	14	TRBV29-1	TRBD2	TRBJ2-1	CSVEVQGLAGEQFF	TGCAGCGTTGAAGTCCAGGGACTAGCGGGGGAGCAGTTCTTC
.	15	TRBV9	TRBD2	TRBJ2-3	CASSVAGLGPDTQYF	TGTGCCAGCAGCGTAGCGGGACTAGGACCAGATACGCAGTATTTT
few	15	TRBV10-2	TRBD1	TRBJ1-6	CASRRETGIRSPLHF	TGCGCCAGCAGGAGGGAGACAGGGATACGATCACCCCTCCACTTT
.	17	TRBV4-1	.	TRBJ1-5	CASSQDRARGSNQPQHF	TGCGCCAGCAGCCAAGATAGGGCCAGGGGAAGCAATCAGCCCCAGCATTTT
.	17	TRBV5-3	TRBD1	TRBJ1-5	CARSLAEDRVSKQPQHF	TGTGCCAGAAGCTTGGCCGAAGACAGGGTAAGTAAACAGCCCCAGCATTTT
.	13	TRBV12-3/TRBV12-4	.	TRBJ1-1	CASSLQASAPPFF	TGTGCCAGCAGCTTACAGGCCTCCGCTCCCCCTTTCTTT
.	13	TRBV7-2	.	TRBJ2-3	CASSSNRWDTQYF	TGTGCCAGCAGCTCAAACAGGTGGGATACGCAGTATTTT
.	13	TRBV5-1	.	TRBJ2-2	CASAQTNTGELFF	TGCGCCAGCGCCCAGACGAACACCGGGGAGCTGTTTTTT
.	15	TRBV3-1/TRBV3-2	.	TRBJ2-2	CASSQDFRYTGELFF	TGTGCCAGCAGCCAAGATTTCAGGTACACCGGGGAGCTGTTTTTT
.	13	TRBV12-3/TRBV12-4	.	TRBJ2-6	CATTGSGANVLTF	TGTGCCACTACCGGGTCTGGGGCCAACGTCCTGACTTTC
.	17	TRBV7-8	.	TRBJ2-2	CASSLVGPGYTGGELFF	TGTGCCAGCAGCTTAGTGGGCCCAGGGTACACGGGCGGGGAGCTGTTTTTT
.	15	TRBV10-1	TRBD1	TRBJ2-3	CASSKPGQGTDTQYF	TGCGCCAGCAGTAAGCCGGGACAGGGGACAGATACGCAGTATTTT
.	17	TRBV7-2	.	TRBJ2-7	CASSIPQVQGPRYEQYF	TGTGCCAGCAGCATACCTCAGGTCCAGGGGCCCCGGTACGAGCAGTACTTC
.	14	TRBV15	.	TRBJ1-2	CATSRGGSTYGYTF	TGTGCCACCAGCAGAGGGGGCAGCACCTATGGCTACACCTTC
.	13	TRBV5-1	.	TRBJ1-4	CASSLDTAEKLFF	TGCGCCAGCAGCTTGGATACAGCCGAAAAACTGTTTTTT
.	13	TRBV30	TRBD2	TRBJ2-7	CAWDSGGLYEQYF	TGTGCCTGGGACAGCGGGGGCCTCTACGAGCAGTACTTC
.	13	TRBV29-1	TRBD1	TRBJ1-5	CSVVAGGGQPQHF	TGCAGCGTTGTGGCAGGGGGTGGTCAGCCCCAGCATTTT
.	14	TRBV6-5	.	TRBJ1-4	CASSRRHLNEKLFF	TGTGCCAGCAGCCGACGACACCTAAATGAAAAACTGTTTTTT
.	15	TRBV7-2	TRBD1	TRBJ2-7	CASSLDWDRTYEQYF	TGTGCCAGCAGCTTAGACTGGGACAGAACCTACGAGCAGTACTTC
.	14	TRBV7-8	.	TRBJ1-1	CASSLAVANTEAFF	TGTGCCAGCAGCTTAGCTGTGGCGAACACTGAAGCTTTCTTT
.	14	TRBV5-1	.	TRBJ1-4	CASSEQLTNEKLFF	TGCGCCAGCAGCGAACAGCTAACTAATGAAAAACTGTTTTTT
.	14	TRBV5-1	.	TRBJ2-5	CASSPRGDEETQYF	TGCGCCAGCAGCCCCCGCGGGGATGAGGAGACCCAGTACTTC
.	14	TRBV6-5	.	TRBJ1-5	CASSRTDSNQPQHF	TGTGCCAGCAGCCGGACAGATAGCAATCAGCCCCAGCATTTT
.	14	TRBV5-1	.	TRBJ1-6	CASSAELGNSPLHF	TGCGCCAGCAGCGCGGAGTTGGGTAATTCACCCCTCCACTTT
.	15	TRBV7-2	.	TRBJ1-2	CASIIITGSPYGYTF	TGTGCCAGCATCATAATAACAGGGAGCCCCTATGGCTACACCTTC
.	13	TRBV4-1	TRBD2	TRBJ2-3	CASSQDPAGEEYF	TGCGCCAGCAGCCAAGATCCGGCGGGAGAAGAGTATTTT
.	13	TRBV7-2	TRBD1	TRBJ2-7	CASNPGQHYEQYF	TGTGCCAGCAACCCGGGACAGCACTACGAGCAGTACTTC
.	14	TRBV29-1	.	TRBJ2-1	CSAILSSSYNEQFF	TGCAGCGCAATACTCTCGAGCTCCTACAATGAGCAGTTCTTC